Listed below are T cell receptor beta chains from one sample, sequenced in a study of T cell repertoires in cytomegalovirus infection. One entry per CDR3 protein results from TCRdb running MiXCR on the reads. Of around 230,000 distinct CDR3 sequences listed, around 6.6% are singletons. The sample comprised PBMCs. Receptor source: a human donor in good health (CMV status not recorded). Some clones in this sample may be carry-over from other donors' samples. The CDR3 runs from the conserved cysteine through the conserved F or W. A D gene is named only where the DNA matches it firmly. Clone sizes are given selectively: once, few, many, or a class where the clone is expanded.

abundance | j_gene | d_gene | v_gene | CDR3aa | CDR3nt
few | TRBJ2-5 | TRBD2 | TRBV29-1 | CSVGGLAGGRGGEETQYF | TGCAGCGTGGGGGGGCTAGCGGGGGGCCGAGGCGGCGAAGAGACCCAGTACTTC
few | TRBJ1-1 | - | TRBV30 | CAWSSGGYSMNTEAFF | TGTGCCTGGAGTAGCGGGGGCTACTCTATGAACACTGAAGCTTTCTTT
many | TRBJ2-1 | - | TRBV6-1 | CASRPTLVADSYNEQFF | TGTGCCAGCCGACCGACCCTTGTAGCGGATTCCTACAATGAGCAGTTCTTC
- | TRBJ2-5 | TRBD1 | TRBV24-1 | CATSPQGAEETQYF | TGTGCCACCAGCCCACAGGGGGCAGAAGAGACCCAGTACTTC
many | TRBJ1-1 | - | TRBV7-2 | CASRVQVPNTEAFF | TGTGCCAGCAGAGTACAGGTCCCAAACACTGAAGCTTTCTTT
many | TRBJ2-1 | TRBD1 | TRBV4-2 | CASSQERQGHEQFF | TGTGCCAGCAGCCAAGAGCGACAGGGCCATGAGCAGTTCTTC
many | TRBJ2-5 | TRBD2 | TRBV27 | CASSLRGASGTQYF | TGTGCCAGCAGTTTGCGGGGGGCCTCAGGGACCCAGTACTTC
many | TRBJ2-1 | TRBD1 | TRBV7-3 | CASSRDREQEQFF | TGTGCCAGCAGCCGCGACAGGGAACAGGAGCAGTTCTTC
many | TRBJ1-5 | - | TRBV30 | CAWSVGGREPQHF | TGTGCCTGGAGTGTTGGAGGTCGTGAGCCCCAGCATTTT
many | TRBJ2-7 | - | TRBV11-2 | CASSLPMGSGEQYF | TGTGCCAGCAGCCTCCCCATGGGTTCGGGCGAGCAGTACTTC
few | TRBJ2-7 | - | TRBV5-4 | CASSFGLEGSEQYF | TGTGCCAGCAGCTTCGGGTTGGAGGGGAGCGAGCAGTACTTC
- | TRBJ1-1 | TRBD1 | TRBV18 | CASSLTRQGQIDEAFF | TGTGCCAGCTCACTAACCCGACAGGGACAGATCGATGAAGCTTTCTTT
many | TRBJ2-1 | - | TRBV3-1 | CASILAGAVEGNEQFF | TGTGCCAGCATCCTTGCGGGGGCCGTGGAGGGCAATGAGCAGTTCTTC
many | TRBJ2-7 | TRBD1 | TRBV7-9 | CASSLGTGFQYEQYF | TGTGCCAGCAGCTTAGGGACAGGGTTCCAATATGAGCAGTACTTC
many | TRBJ2-1 | TRBD2 | TRBV7-2 | CASSLLAGGLNEQFF | TGTGCCAGCAGCTTACTCGCGGGGGGGCTAAATGAGCAGTTCTTC
few | TRBJ1-2 | TRBD1 | TRBV20-1 | CSARERRQGARANYGYTF | TGCAGTGCTAGAGAGCGGCGACAGGGGGCGAGGGCTAACTATGGCTACACCTTC
many | TRBJ2-5 | - | TRBV2 | CASSAQGIGTQYF | TGTGCCAGCAGTGCGCAGGGTATCGGGACCCAGTACTTC
many | TRBJ1-3 | - | TRBV28 | CASTLRGRTVSGNTIYF | TGTGCCAGCACCCTGCGTGGCAGGACCGTCTCTGGAAACACCATATATTTT
many | TRBJ2-7 | TRBD1 | TRBV7-2 | CASSSPGQGFEQYF | TGTGCCAGCAGCTCCCCGGGACAGGGATTCGAGCAGTACTTC
many | TRBJ1-5 | - | TRBV7-2 | CASRVGASYQPQHF | TGTGCCAGCAGGGTAGGGGCGTCCTATCAGCCCCAGCATTTT
many | TRBJ2-1 | - | TRBV12-3/TRBV12-4 | CASSLNPRGVDRVYNEQFF | TGTGCCAGCAGTTTGAACCCAAGGGGGGTCGACAGGGTATACAATGAGCAGTTCTTC
many | TRBJ2-3 | - | TRBV7-2 | CASSTQLDTQYF | TGTGCCAGCAGCACTCAGCTAGATACGCAGTATTTT
many | TRBJ1-5 | - | TRBV6-2/TRBV6-3 | CASSFTEYSNQPQHF | TGTGCCAGCAGTTTCACGGAGTATAGCAATCAGCCCCAGCATTTT
many | TRBJ1-2 | TRBD1 | TRBV6-5 | CASSYSRQGARWPFHYGYTF | TGTGCCAGCAGTTACTCAAGGCAGGGGGCCCGATGGCCTTTCCACTATGGCTACACCTTC
many | TRBJ2-1 | - | TRBV14 | CASSLVQPRASYNEQFF | TGTGCCAGCAGCTTAGTCCAGCCCCGGGCCTCCTACAATGAGCAGTTCTTC
many | TRBJ1-3 | TRBD1 | TRBV12-3/TRBV12-4 | CASSFRGTASFSGNTIYF | TGTGCCAGCAGTTTCCGTGGGACAGCAAGCTTCTCTGGAAACACCATATATTTT
many | TRBJ1-1 | - | TRBV28 | CASSLSGTQRAFF | TGTGCCAGCAGTCTATCGGGGACCCAGAGAGCTTTCTTT
many | TRBJ2-3 | TRBD2 | TRBV7-8 | CASSRLGLAGTDTQYF | TGTGCCAGCAGCAGACTCGGACTAGCGGGCACAGATACGCAGTATTTT
many | TRBJ1-4 | - | TRBV12-3/TRBV12-4 | CASSLGRANEKLFF | TGTGCCAGCAGTTTAGGCAGGGCAAATGAAAAACTGTTTTTT
many | TRBJ1-1 | TRBD1 | TRBV28 | CASRTLTGFEAFF | TGTGCCAGCAGGACTCTGACAGGGTTCGAGGCTTTCTTT
many | TRBJ1-1 | - | TRBV12-3/TRBV12-4 | CASSLGGRERTEAFF | TGTGCCAGCAGTTTAGGAGGGAGAGAACGCACTGAAGCTTTCTTT
- | TRBJ2-3 | - | TRBV25-1 | CASSELPHTQYF | TGTGCCAGCAGTGAATTACCCCATACGCAGTATTTT
many | TRBJ2-5 | - | TRBV4-1 | CASSQEGTGIQETQYF | TGCGCCAGCAGCCAAGAGGGGACGGGGATCCAAGAGACCCAGTACTTC